The 16 T cell receptor beta chains in this list originate from one sample, sequenced in a study of shared clonotypes between healthy human individuals. The assay was immunoSEQ multiplex PCR, and TCRdb's table has in-frame clones only and misses some. The sample has about 2.3 million clones, around 90% seen once. The sample comprised naive CD4+ T cells from PBMCs. Subset described: CD45RA+ positively selected. These receptors all come from a man aged 18 to 29 in good health. Some clones in this sample may be carry-over from other donors' samples.

The genes are TRBV6-5 and TRBJ2-1; the D is unclear. Germline V gene lookup returns CDR1 MNHEY and CDR2 SVGAGI. The V gene lost 4 bases and the J gene lost 1 base, with 14 bases spanning the gap. This CDR3 is built from 16 residues. CDR3 nucleotides: TGTGCCAGCAGTTCACCTTCCTCTGGGTCCTACAATGAGCAGTTCTTC. Protein: CASSSPSSGSYNEQFF.

The chain combines TRBV7-3 with TRBJ2-1; 7 positions agree with TRBD2. This CDR3 spans 17 amino acids. Per germline, CDR1 SGHTA and CDR2 FQGTGA. V was pared by 0 bases and J by 0 bases, with 5 bases of the junction left unmatched. CDR3 bases: TGTGCCAGCAGCTTAACGCGGCGCGGGAGCTCCTACAATGAGCAGTTCTTC. Its translation: CASSLTRRGSSYNEQFF.

The CDR3 nucleotides read TGTGCCAGCTGCCCCCAGGGGATGAACACTGAAGCTTTCTTT. Encoded protein: CASCPQGMNTEAFF. The chain is built from TRBV18 and TRBJ1-1, with D perhaps TRBD1 (6 bases). Trimming cost V 7 bases and J 0 bases, with 12 bases left between them. Germline CDR1 is KGHSH and CDR2 is LQKENI. The CDR3 runs 14 residues. The full variable domain, rest sourced from reference TRBV18 and TRBJ1-1, is NAGVMQNPRHLVRRRGQEARLRCSPMKGHSHVYWYRQLPEEGLKFMVYLQKENIIDESGMPKERFSAEFPKEGPSILRIQQVVRGDSAAYFCASCPQGMNTEAFFGQGTRLTVV.

The chain links TRBV29-1 to TRBJ2-3; 13 bases fit TRBD2. The CDR3 is made up of 16 amino acids. Germline lookup yields CDR1 SQVTM and CDR2 ANQGSEA. V was clipped by 5 bases and J by 2 bases; unmatched bases: 7. CDR3 sequence: CSVRTSGRSITDTQYF. CDR3 sequence (DNA): TGCAGCGTTCGGACTAGCGGGAGAAGTATCACAGATACGCAGTATTTT.

The CDR3, as DNA: TGTGCCAGCAGCTTACCGACAGGGACCGGGGAGCTGTTTTTT. It is translated as CASSLPTGTGELFF. V usage is TRBV7-8 and J usage is TRBJ2-2; 7 nucleotides agree with TRBD1. This CDR3 is built from 14 residues. The V gene's germline CDR1 is SGHVS and CDR2 FQNEAQ. V lost 2 bases to trimming and J lost 5 bases; unmatched junction nucleotides: 2. Supplemented by reference TRBV7-8 and TRBJ2-2, the full variable domain reads GAGVSQSPRYKVAKRGQDVALRCDPISGHVSLFWYQQALGQGPEFLTYFQNEAQLDKSGLPSDRFFAERPEGSVSTLKIQRTQQEDSAVYLCASSLPTGTGELFFGEGSRLTVL.

A note on this clone: The sample has other DNA sequences that encode this CDR3 too. V is TRBV15 and J is TRBJ1-5; no reliable D call. CDR3 length: 12 amino acids. V was cut by 0 bases and J by 9 bases, with 6 bases left in between. CDR1 and CDR2 from the germline V gene are LNHNV and YYDKDF (reference sequence). CDR3 residues: CATSRDRMPQHF. For the CDR3, the DNA is TGTGCCACCAGCAGAGATCGGATGCCCCAGCATTTT. Looking up the rest from reference TRBV15 and TRBJ1-5 gives the full variable domain: DAMVIQNPRYQVTQFGKPVTLSCSQTLNHNVMYWYQQKSSQAPKLLFHYYDKDFNNEADTPDNFQSRRPNTSFCFLDIRSPGLGDTAMYLCATSRDRMPQHFGDGTRLSIL.

The rearrangement links TRBV2 to TRBJ2-7; unclear D gene. The CDR3 sequence is 12 residues long. V dropped 3 bases and J dropped 4 bases, with 7 bases sitting between them. The germline gives CDR1 SNHLY, CDR2 FYNNEI. The CDR3 DNA is TGTGCCAGCAGTGAGCGGTTTTACGAGCAGTACTTC. This gives the protein CASSERFYEQYF.

The chain carries TRBV28 and TRBJ1-2; tentative D call: TRBD1 (5 bases). CDR3 length: 13 amino acids. V was cut by 6 bases and J by 4 bases, with 12 bases left in between. CDR1 and CDR2 from the germline V gene are MDHEN and SYDVKM. This CDR3 reads CASRSGTAYGYTF. The CDR3 coding sequence is TGTGCCAGCAGGAGTGGGACCGCCTATGGCTACACCTTC.

The table lists this clone with a count of one. V and J are TRBV19 and TRBJ2-1; 8 bases map to TRBD2. The CDR3 has 14 amino acids. CDR1 and CDR2 (germline): LNHDA, SQIVND (reference sequence). The V segment lost 4 bases and the J segment 5 bases; nucleotides outside the gene matches: 4. The CDR3 coding sequence is TGTGCCAGTAGTAACGGACTAGCCCACAATGAGCAGTTCTTC. This gives the protein CASSNGLAHNEQFF.

The V gene is TRBV15, the J gene TRBJ2-7; D might be TRBD1 (5 bases). V lost 4 bases and J lost 7, with 11 bases in between. The CDR3 totals 12 residues. Germline-derived CDR1 and CDR2 are LNHNV and YYDKDF (reference sequence). The CDR3 region has the DNA TGTGCCACCAGCACCACGACAGCGGAGCAGTACTTC. It encodes CATSTTTAEQYF. Filled out from reference TRBV15 and TRBJ2-7, the complete variable domain reads DAMVIQNPRYQVTQFGKPVTLSCSQTLNHNVMYWYQQKSSQAPKLLFHYYDKDFNNEADTPDNFQSRRPNTSFCFLDIRSPGLGDTAMYLCATSTTTAEQYFGPGTRLTVT.

This clone has more than one count but fewer than ten. This chain connects TRBV28 to TRBJ1-1; D is uncertain. This CDR3 comprises 14 residues. Germline values: CDR1 MDHEN, CDR2 SYDVKM. Trimming left V 4 bases short and J 0 bases short, with 9 bases between. The CDR3 is CASSYPHLNTEAFF. CDR3 DNA: TGTGCCAGCAGTTACCCACATCTGAACACTGAAGCTTTCTTT.

The chain recombines TRBV11-2 with TRBJ2-7, with D possibly TRBD1 on 5 matching bases. Germline CDR1 and CDR2: SGHAT and FQNNGV. The V and J ends lost 6 bases and 2 bases respectively, with 17 bases between them. There are 15 residues in the CDR3. CDR3 nucleotide sequence: TGTGCCAGCAGTCTTGGGGCGATCACCACCTACGAGCAGTACTTC. Translation gives CASSLGAITTYEQYF.

The chain is built from TRBV4-3 and TRBJ2-4; D may be TRBD1 or TRBD2 (5 bases each). Germline values: CDR1 LGHNA, CDR2 YSLEER. This CDR3 contains 22 residues. V lost 0 bases and J 0 bases, leaving 27 bases between the germline ends. CDR3 coding DNA: TGCGCCAGCAGCCAAGATTATGGGGGTAGGTGGAGTAGTGCCCTAGCCAAAAACATTCAGTACTTC. This encodes CASSQDYGGRWSSALAKNIQYF.

Note on this clone: The sample has other DNA sequences that encode this CDR3 too. The chain recombines TRBV7-2 with TRBJ1-1, with TRBD1 as a possible D gene (6 bases). Trimming cost V 1 base and J 0 bases, with 12 bases left between them. Germline assignment: CDR1 SGHTA and CDR2 FQGNSA. The CDR3 sequence is 16 residues long. The CDR3 spells CASSLVGTPMNTEAFF. As DNA, the CDR3 is TGTGCCAGCAGCTTAGTGGGGACACCAATGAACACTGAAGCTTTCTTT.

Of note for this clone: In the same sample, other DNA sequences code for this CDR3. The genes are TRBV29-1 and TRBJ2-4; D is unclear. Between the trimmed V and J ends, which lost 1 base and 0 bases, there was a span of 4 bases. Germline lookup yields CDR1 SQVTM and CDR2 ANQGSEA. CDR3 length: 13 residues. CDR3 DNA: TGCAGCGTTGAAGCTGGAGCCAAAAACATTCAGTACTTC. Encoded protein: CSVEAGAKNIQYF.

This chain connects TRBV28 to TRBJ1-4; TRBD1 might be the D (5 bases). Germline CDR1 is MDHEN and CDR2 is SYDVKM. V was cut by 6 bases and J by 10 bases, with 9 bases left in between. The CDR3 totals 11 residues. CDR3 loop: CASRGDGKLFF. In DNA, the CDR3 is TGTGCCAGCAGAGGGGACGGAAAACTGTTTTTT. Using reference TRBV28 and TRBJ1-4 for the parts outside the CDR3, the full variable domain is DVKVTQSSRYLVKRTGEKVFLECVQDMDHENMFWYRQDPGLGLRLIYFSYDVKMKEKGDIPEGYSVSREKKERFSLILESASTNQTSMYLCASRGDGKLFFGSGTQLSVL.